Described below is a single T cell receptor (beta chain) sequence and its context. The germline V gene has CDR1 MNHEY and CDR2 SMNVEV (reference sequence). V gave up 6 bases and J gave up 6 bases; unmatched junction bases: 11. The CDR3 has 15 amino acids. This entry belongs to a study of blood T cell repertoires in COVID-19. On the study more broadly: COVID-19 samples from acute and convalescent phases originated in the United States, Italy and Spain. Sources were T cells, B-cell-depleted T cells, or PBMCs; the material itself was cDNA or gDNA.

Source study methods: Nucleated cell number was recorded as an estimate derived from reference gene primer amplification. The method was immunoSEQ multiplex PCR; TCRdb's version includes in-frame clones alone and lacks a portion of them. The V and J calls and clone size come from that table; D and trimming were worked out from the DNA. Here the sample spans approximately 180,000 clones, nearly 90% being singletons. This chain links TRBV27 with TRBJ1-1, with 9 bases matching TRBD1. Sequencing was done on a sample of peripheral blood. This TCR was sampled from a man in his sixties with active or convalescent COVID-19. CDR3 residues: CASRNRTGGRPEAFF. The CDR3 bases are TGTGCCAGCAGAAATCGCACAGGGGGCAGGCCTGAAGCTTTCTTT.